The sequence of this TCR beta chain was determined in a study of T-cell memory formation after mild COVID-19. General observations from the study: CD4+ contracting clones lay mainly in CM and EM, CD8+ ones in EMRA. Within pre-infection memory, some responding clones were found, suggesting cross-reactive memory joined. Later expanders leaned CD4+, whereas clones that contracted between day 15 and 85 were balanced CD4/CD8.

Regarding this clonotype: Its antigen remains unknown.

5'RACE primed at constant segments yielded TCR alpha and TCR beta cDNA libraries bearing sample barcodes and UMIs. A single record per CDR3 protein comes from TCRdb applying MiXCR to the 5' RACE reads. The table includes under 650,000 distinct CDR3 sequences, approximately 18% detected once. CDR1 is ENHRY and CDR2 is SYGVKD in the germline V gene. This CDR3 spans 14 amino acids. V was pared by 5 bases and J by 5 bases, with 5 bases of the junction left unmatched. This chain uses TRBV10-3 with TRBJ1-4; 7 bases fit TRBD1. Sequencing was done on a sample of PBMCs or a T cell subset sorted from them (not recorded which). The sequence came from an adult woman who had mild COVID-19 (a few samples of this study predate the infection). Cell type and time point are not known. The CDR3 coding sequence is TGTGCCATCAGTCCCGGGACAGAGAATGAAAAACTGTTTTTT. It yields the protein CAISPGTENEKLFF.